These 20 T cell receptor beta chains originate from one sample sequenced in a study of T cells in Graves' hyperthyroidism and ophthalmopathy. Using RNA transcripts as the source, TCR beta CDR3 regions were amplified. Using the HTBI primer set, a first-round RT-PCR was run on the TCR CDR3. TCRdb reprocessed the multiplex PCR reads via MiXCR and lists one record per CDR3 protein. Of around 190,000 distinct CDR3 sequences in the sample, around 16% are singletons; the top ten hold roughly 55%. The sample comprised blood. These receptor sequences come from a woman aged 45-59 years with Graves' hyperthyroidism.

This clonotype was counted ten times or more. The V and J genes are TRBV3-1 and TRBJ2-3; D uncertain. The CDR3 has 13 residues. Germline assignment: CDR1 LGHDT and CDR2 YNNKEL (reference sequence). V was trimmed by 0 bases and J by 5 bases, leaving 6 bases between them. CDR3: CASSQDYGDTQYF. DNA for the CDR3: TGTGCCAGCAGCCAAGATTACGGAGATACGCAGTATTTT.

This clonotype was observed a few times. The chain links TRBV5-1 to TRBJ2-3; no definite D call. Trimming removed 6 bases from V and 0 bases from J, with 11 bases in between. CDR1 is SGHRS, CDR2 YFSETQ, per germline. The CDR3 sequence is 14 residues long. The CDR3 sequence: CASTLGGSTDTQYF. As DNA, the CDR3 is TGCGCCAGCACGTTAGGCGGAAGCACAGATACGCAGTATTTT.

In its sample, this clonotype was seen many times. The chain carries TRBV5-1 and TRBJ1-1, with unresolved D. CDR3 size: 14 residues. Germline V gives CDR1 SGHRS, CDR2 YFSETQ. The ends were cut back, 2 bases at V and 1 base at J, with 9 bases in the middle. The CDR3 sequence: CASSLEVGNTEAFF. In nucleotides, the CDR3 is TGCGCCAGCAGCTTAGAGGTTGGGAACACTGAAGCTTTCTTT.

The genes are TRBV20-1 and TRBJ2-7, with TRBD2 matching 7 bases. The J call may be incorrect, as the DNA end agrees better with TRBJ2-1. CDR1 is DFQATT, CDR2 SNEGSKA, per germline (reference sequence). This CDR3 has 15 residues. The CDR3 nucleotides are TGCAGTGCTAGGGTTTGGCGGGAGAGCTCCTACGAGCAGTTCTTC. Amino acid sequence: CSARVWRESSYEQFF.

There are many counts of this clonotype. V usage is TRBV28 and J usage is TRBJ1-5; 9 bases are shared with TRBD1. This CDR3 is 15 amino acids long. Germline V CDR1 and CDR2: MDHEN, SYDVKM. The junction had 6 bases not matched to a gene; V was cut back by 3 bases and J by 6 bases. CDR3 nucleotides: TGTGCCAGCAGTTTCCAAGGGACAGGGTTTCAGCCCCAGCATTTT. It translates to CASSFQGTGFQPQHF.

This clonotype occurred many times. The CDR3, as DNA: TGTGCCAGCAGCCCCGGGGCAGGGATCGGGGGCAATCAGCCCCAGCATTTT. It translates to CASSPGAGIGGNQPQHF. The chain uses TRBV5-5 and TRBJ1-5; D possibly corresponds to TRBD1 (5 bases). The CDR3 loop spans 17 amino acids. The V and J ends lost 4 bases and 2 bases respectively, with 19 bases between them. The germline V gene has CDR1 SGHKS and CDR2 YYEKEE (reference sequence).

This clonotype showed up many times. This chain links TRBV28 with TRBJ1-5; TRBD1 matches at 7 bases. The length of the CDR3 is 14 residues. The V segment lost 7 bases and the J segment 3 bases; nucleotides outside the gene matches: 6. In germline, CDR1 is MDHEN, CDR2 SYDVKM. DNA for the CDR3: TGTGCCAGCAAGCGAGGGACAGACAATCAGCCCCAGCATTTT. This gives the protein CASKRGTDNQPQHF.

This clonotype was found a few times. The chain couples TRBV12-5 to TRBJ2-7; 16 positions agree with TRBD2. The trim removed 5 bases at V and 6 bases at J, leaving 13 bases unmatched. This CDR3 has 18 residues. Germline V gives CDR1 LGHNT, CDR2 FRNRAP. The CDR3 region is CASGPTPGTSGRAPEQYF. The CDR3 coding sequence is TGTGCTAGTGGTCCTACCCCCGGGACTAGCGGGAGGGCCCCCGAGCAGTACTTC. The entire variable domain, with the rest obtained from reference TRBV12-5 and TRBJ2-7, is as follows: DARVTQTPRHKVTEMGQEVTMRCQPILGHNTVFWYRQTMMQGLELLAYFRNRAPLDDSGMPKDRFSAEMPDATLATLKIQPSEPRDSAVYFCASGPTPGTSGRAPEQYFGPGTRLTVT.

This clonotype was recorded at least ten times. The genes are TRBV6-1 and TRBJ2-5, with TRBD1 matching over 7 bases. This CDR3 has 15 amino acids. In germline, CDR1 is MNHNS, CDR2 SASEGT. Trimming took 5 bases from V and 9 from J; bases not matched to a gene: 15. Here the CDR3 reads CASSNDRVRSSAQYF. The CDR3 DNA sequence: TGTGCCAGCAGTAACGACAGGGTTCGAAGTTCGGCCCAGTACTTC.

In this sample, this clonotype turned up many times. J is TRBJ1-5 and V is TRBV12-3 or TRBV12-4; D unresolved. The V gene lost 5 bases and the J gene lost 2 bases, with 13 bases spanning the gap. The CDR3 consists of 15 residues. As DNA, the CDR3 is TGTGCCAGCAGTAATTTGGGAACAGGCAATCAGCCCCAGCATTTT. It translates to CASSNLGTGNQPQHF.

This clonotype was observed many times. The chain couples TRBV5-8 to TRBJ1-6, with TRBD1 identical over 8 bases. The CDR3 totals 15 residues. Germline CDR1 SGHTS, CDR2 YDEGEE. V lost 4 bases, J lost 7 bases, and 7 bases stayed unmatched. The CDR3 DNA is TGTGCCAGCAGCGCGACGGACAGGGACAATTCACCCCTCCACTTT. Translating gives CASSATDRDNSPLHF. The variable domain in full, with the rest retrieved from reference TRBV5-8 and TRBJ1-6, is EAGVTQSPTHLIKTRGQQATLRCSPISGHTSVYWYQQALGLGLQFLLWYDEGEERNRGNFPPRFSGRQFPNYSSELNVNALELEDSALYLCASSATDRDNSPLHFGNGTRLTVT.

This clonotype has only a few counts. This sequence joins TRBV4-1 and TRBJ2-1, with TRBD2 identical over 7 bases. V was pared by 7 bases and J by 0 bases, with 6 bases of the junction left unmatched. The germline CDR1 and CDR2 sequences are MGHRA and YSYEKL. The CDR3 runs 15 residues. The CDR3 reads CASTRGGSSYNEQFF. In DNA form, the CDR3 reads TGCGCCAGCACCCGTGGCGGGAGCTCCTACAATGAGCAGTTCTTC.

The V and J genes are TRBV20-1 and TRBJ2-5, with 13 bases identical to TRBD2. V lost 3 bases, J lost 0 bases, and 4 bases stayed unmatched. Germline V gene data show CDR1 as DFQATT and CDR2 as SNEGSKA (reference sequence). CDR3 size: 16 residues. The CDR3 coding sequence is TGCAGTGCTAGGTTACTAGCGGGGGGGTACCAAGAGACCCAGTACTTC. Its translation is CSARLLAGGYQETQYF.

This clonotype occurred many times. This chain connects TRBV12-3 or TRBV12-4 to TRBJ2-3, with D perhaps being TRBD1 or TRBD2 (5 bases each). CDR3 length: 17 amino acids. V lost 6 bases and J lost 3, with 22 bases in between. CDR3 in DNA: TGTGCCAGCAGCCCTGACTGGGGGAGACAACGTACAGATACGCAGTATTTT. It codes for CASSPDWGRQRTDTQYF.

The sample holds many counts of this clonotype. Here the CDR3 DNA reads TGTGCCAGCAGTCCACAGTACTACGAGCAGTACTTC. Translated: CASSPQYYEQYF. The rearrangement links TRBV6-1 to TRBJ2-7; no firm D call. V lost 5 bases and J lost 3, with 8 bases in between. The CDR3 is made up of 12 amino acids. CDR1 is MNHNS, CDR2 SASEGT, per germline.

The table lists this clonotype with a few counts. The genes are TRBV20-1 and TRBJ2-1, with D unresolved. This CDR3 contains 13 residues. The V end lost 2 bases, the J end lost 5 bases, and 10 bases lay between the germline ends. CDR1 is DFQATT and CDR2 is SNEGSKA in the germline V gene (reference sequence). DNA for the CDR3: TGCAGTGCTAGATTTAACGTCCACAATGAGCAGTTCTTC. It translates to CSARFNVHNEQFF.

The rearrangement links TRBV9 to TRBJ1-1, with D tentatively TRBD1 (6 bases). CDR3 length: 15 residues. V lost 4 bases, J lost 0 bases, and 13 bases lay in between. Germline values: CDR1 SGDLS, CDR2 YYNGEE. In nucleotides, the CDR3 is TGTGCCAGCAGCCCCGGGGGGCAGGTGAACACTGAAGCTTTCTTT. Protein sequence: CASSPGGQVNTEAFF.

A few counts support this clonotype. The chain uses TRBV27 and TRBJ1-1; D unclear. The CDR3 runs 13 residues. Deletions cut 6 bases from V and 3 bases from J, with 11 bases between. Germline CDR1 is MNHEY and CDR2 is SMNVEV (reference sequence). CDR3: CASSPRWDTEAFF. The CDR3 nucleotides read TGTGCCAGCAGCCCTAGGTGGGACACTGAAGCTTTCTTT.

The V call is TRBV3-1, the J call TRBJ2-7; 13 bases map to TRBD2. The germline gives CDR1 LGHDT, CDR2 YNNKEL (reference sequence). The CDR3 length is 18 residues. V trimming: 0 bases; J trimming: 0 bases; junction bases outside the gene matches: 5. The CDR3 region has the DNA TGTGCCAGCAGCCAAGACAACGGACTAGCGGGGGTCTCCTACGAGCAGTACTTC. Translated: CASSQDNGLAGVSYEQYF.

This clonotype was seen repeatedly, ten times or more. The rearrangement links TRBV7-2 to TRBJ2-3; 7 bases line up with TRBD2. Germline lookup yields CDR1 SGHTA and CDR2 FQGNSA. Unmatched junction bases numbered 4, after V lost 3 bases and J lost 1 base. This CDR3 comprises 15 residues. This chain's CDR3 is CASSLPSGRTDTQYF. CDR3 nucleotide sequence: TGTGCCAGCAGCTTGCCTAGCGGACGCACAGATACGCAGTATTTT.